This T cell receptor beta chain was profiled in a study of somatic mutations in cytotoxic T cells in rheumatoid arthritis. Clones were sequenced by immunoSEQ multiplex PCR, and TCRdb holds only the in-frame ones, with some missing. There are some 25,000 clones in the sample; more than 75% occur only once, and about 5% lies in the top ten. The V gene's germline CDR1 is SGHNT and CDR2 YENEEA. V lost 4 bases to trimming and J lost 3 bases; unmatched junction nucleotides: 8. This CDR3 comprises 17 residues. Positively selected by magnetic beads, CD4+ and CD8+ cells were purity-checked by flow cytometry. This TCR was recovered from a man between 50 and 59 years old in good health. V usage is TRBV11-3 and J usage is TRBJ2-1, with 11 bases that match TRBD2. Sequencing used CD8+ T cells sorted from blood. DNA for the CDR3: TGTGCCAGCAGCTCTCCCCCGGGACTAGCGGTCTACAATGAGCAGTTCTTC. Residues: CASSSPPGLAVYNEQFF.